The 13 T cell receptor beta chains below were found in one sample sequenced in a study of CD8 T cells in ankylosing spondylitis. Whole-study results and caveats: One TCR beta motif, made up of roughly 8 highly homologous variants, appeared characteristic of ankylosing spondylitis blood.

No cognate antigen is known for these TCRs. Each CDR3 protein gets one entry after TCRdb re-called the 5' RACE reads with MiXCR. The sample has roughly 440,000 distinct CDR3 sequences, approximately 17% seen once. Sequenced sample: blood, either unsorted or a sorted T cell fraction (not recorded which). The receptors were gathered from a male donor with ankylosing spondylitis.

V gene TRBV6-2 or TRBV6-3 combines with J gene TRBJ2-7; 9 bases fit TRBD1. Germline CDR1 reads MNHEY; CDR2 reads SVGEGT. The trim removed 7 bases at V and 9 bases at J, leaving 16 bases unmatched. The CDR3 extends over 15 amino acids. CDR3 in DNA: TGTGCCAGCAAAACACCCGGGACAGGGTCCTCCCGGCAGTACTTC. Translation: CASKTPGTGSSRQYF.

This clonotype was recorded a few times. The chain joins TRBV20-1 to TRBJ2-1, with TRBD2 matching over 9 bases. Germline CDR1 DFQATT, CDR2 SNEGSKA (reference sequence). There are 15 residues in the CDR3. The junction had 7 bases not matched to a gene; V was cut back by 2 bases and J by 5 bases. DNA for the CDR3: TGCAGTGCTAGAATGGCGGGGGGGCCCCACAATGAGCAGTTCTTC. Translating it yields CSARMAGGPHNEQFF.

This clonotype has a count of ten or more. This chain uses TRBV20-1 with TRBJ2-3; tentatively, D is TRBD1 (6 bases). Germline values: CDR1 DFQATT, CDR2 SNEGSKA (reference sequence). The CDR3 has 13 residues. V gave up 5 bases and J gave up 4 bases, with 13 bases separating them. The CDR3 reads CSAERRGSDTQYF. In DNA, the CDR3 is TGCAGTGCTGAACGCAGGGGATCAGATACGCAGTATTTT.

This clonotype was observed a handful of times. The chain joins TRBV6-2 or TRBV6-3 to TRBJ2-3, with no clear D. The CDR3 is made up of 14 amino acids. Deletions cut 3 bases from V and 2 bases from J, with 9 bases between. CDR1 is MNHEY and CDR2 is SVGEGT in the germline V gene. CDR3 sequence: CASSYPDYTDTQYF. Here the CDR3 DNA reads TGTGCCAGCAGTTATCCGGATTACACAGATACGCAGTATTTT.

The CDR3 sequence is CATSGTGTTELKSFTEAFF. In DNA, the CDR3 is TGTGCCACCAGCGGTACAGGGACAACCGAGCTTAAAAGTTTCACTGAAGCTTTCTTT. V and J are TRBV15 and TRBJ1-1; D perhaps matches TRBD1 (6 bases). The CDR3 totals 19 residues. Germline CDR1 LNHNV, CDR2 YYDKDF (reference sequence). V was clipped by 5 bases and J by 4 bases, with 29 bases between them.

In its sample, this clonotype was seen many times. The rearrangement uses TRBV7-2 and TRBJ1-6; D not resolved. The CDR3 loop spans 15 amino acids. Germline V gene sequence: CDR1 SGHTA, CDR2 FQGNSA. V was cut by 3 bases and J by 7 bases, with 13 bases left in between. CDR3 DNA: TGTGCCAGCAGCTTCATAGGGCAGAACAATTCACCCCTCCACTTT. Its translation: CASSFIGQNNSPLHF.

The chain combines TRBV20-1 with TRBJ2-5; D call uncertain. The germline CDR1 and CDR2 sequences are DFQATT and SNEGSKA (reference sequence). The ends were cut back, 6 bases at V and 2 bases at J, with 13 bases in the middle. The length of the CDR3 is 13 residues. For the CDR3, the DNA is TGCAGTGCAGAGAGGTCACCTCAAGAGACCCAGTACTTC. Protein product: CSAERSPQETQYF.

This clonotype has a handful of counts. The rearrangement links TRBV4-1 to TRBJ1-2, with 10 bases fitting TRBD1. CDR1 is MGHRA, CDR2 YSYEKL, per germline. The CDR3 spans 17 residues. Unmatched junction bases numbered 15, after V lost 3 bases and J lost 8 bases. The CDR3 region is CASSQNKGGQGLFGYTF. DNA of the CDR3: TGCGCCAGCAGCCAGAATAAGGGGGGACAGGGGTTATTCGGCTACACCTTC.

This clonotype occurred a few times. The V gene is TRBV4-1, the J gene TRBJ2-1, with TRBD2 matching over 11 bases. V shed 4 bases, J shed 4 bases, and the junction held 24 bases outside the gene matches. Germline CDR1 reads MGHRA; CDR2 reads YSYEKL. The CDR3 spans 22 residues. CDR3 bases: TGCGCCAGCAGCCCCCAAATAACTAGCGGGGGCCGGACCGGGCTTTCATACAATGAGCAGTTCTTC. Protein: CASSPQITSGGRTGLSYNEQFF.

The chain recombines TRBV5-1 with TRBJ2-3; 7 bases line up with TRBD1. V trimming: 3 bases; J trimming: 2 bases; junction bases outside the gene matches: 9. The germline gives CDR1 SGHRS, CDR2 YFSETQ. This CDR3 has 16 residues. CDR3 protein: CASSYEPTGNTDTQYF. CDR3 coding DNA: TGCGCCAGCAGCTACGAACCGACAGGGAACACAGATACGCAGTATTTT.

The V gene is TRBV6-5, the J gene TRBJ2-4; a possible D gene is TRBD1 (6 bases). The V end lost 5 bases, the J end lost 0 bases, and 17 bases lay between the germline ends. Per the germline V gene, CDR1 is MNHEY and CDR2 is SVGAGI. CDR3 length: 17 residues. CDR3 sequence: CASSHRGGEGAKNIQYF. The CDR3 DNA reads TGTGCCAGCAGTCACCGAGGGGGAGAGGGAGCCAAAAACATTCAGTACTTC.

This clonotype appeared a few times. The CDR3 sequence: CASSRDSYSYNSPLHF. CDR3 bases: TGTGCCAGCAGCCGGGACAGTTACTCCTATAATTCACCCCTCCACTTT. The V call is TRBV6-1, the J call TRBJ1-6; 7 bases are shared with TRBD1. The CDR3 runs to 16 residues. The germline CDR1 and CDR2 sequences are MNHNS and SASEGT. V trimming: 6 bases; J trimming: 0 bases; junction bases outside the gene matches: 5.

This clonotype was observed a handful of times. This chain joins TRBV28 and TRBJ1-5; D possibly corresponds to TRBD1 (5 bases). The CDR3 has 16 residues. Germline CDR1 is MDHEN and CDR2 is SYDVKM. V lost 5 bases to trimming and J lost 2 bases, with 16 bases between them. The CDR3: CASSLGPRAGNQPQHF. The CDR3 DNA is TGTGCCAGCAGTCTGGGACCCCGAGCGGGCAATCAGCCCCAGCATTTT.